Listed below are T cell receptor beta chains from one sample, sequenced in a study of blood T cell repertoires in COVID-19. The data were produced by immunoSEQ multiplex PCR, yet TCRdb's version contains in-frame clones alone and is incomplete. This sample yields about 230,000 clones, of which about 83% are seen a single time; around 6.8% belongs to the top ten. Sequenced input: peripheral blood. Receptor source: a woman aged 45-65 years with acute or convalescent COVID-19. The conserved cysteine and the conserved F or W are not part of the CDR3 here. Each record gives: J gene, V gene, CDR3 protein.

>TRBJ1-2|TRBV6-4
ASSDRGQNYGYT
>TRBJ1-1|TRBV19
ASSIAGQNTEAF
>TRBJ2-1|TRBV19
ASSMGLAGASSYNEQF
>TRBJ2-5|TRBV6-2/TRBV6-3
ASSYGASGGQETQY
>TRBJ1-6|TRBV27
ASSPSSVRYSPLH
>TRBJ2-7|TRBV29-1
SVRGKGGGSYEQY
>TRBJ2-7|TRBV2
ASSALAGASYEQY
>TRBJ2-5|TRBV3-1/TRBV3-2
ASSQELAVQETQY
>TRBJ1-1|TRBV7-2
ASSFPTGAGAEAF
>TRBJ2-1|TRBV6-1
ASSVFLASSYNEQF
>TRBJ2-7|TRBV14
ASNVAGGPYEQY
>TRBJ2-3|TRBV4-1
ASRGAVSTDTQY
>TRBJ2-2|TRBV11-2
ASSPAGREVDTGELF
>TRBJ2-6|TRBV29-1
SVGQAGANVLT
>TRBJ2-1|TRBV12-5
ASGLATGGSDEQF
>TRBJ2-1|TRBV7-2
ASSKWGGGYNEQF
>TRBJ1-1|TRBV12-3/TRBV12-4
ATQPARDTEAF
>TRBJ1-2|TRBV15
ATSRAGTGGRGYT
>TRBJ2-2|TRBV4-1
ASSPGKYNANTGELF
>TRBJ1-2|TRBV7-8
ASSRRDRSYGYT
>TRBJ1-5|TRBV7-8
ASSSGPGQPQH
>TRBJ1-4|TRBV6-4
ASSETPTNEKLF
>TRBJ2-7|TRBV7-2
ASSPSVISSYEQY
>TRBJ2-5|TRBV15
ATSSRGQKETQY
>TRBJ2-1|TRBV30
AWTPRGVDEQF
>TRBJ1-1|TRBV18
ATMGQGRMDTEAF
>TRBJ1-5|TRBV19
ASANRVEQPQH
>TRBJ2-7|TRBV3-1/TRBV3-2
ASSEDNYEQY